The source of this TCR beta chain is a study of identical twins. Study-wide findings and caveats: There were fewer insertions in abundant cord blood beta clonotypes, but memory repertoires showed no such pattern.

Each donor (without exception) was a healthy Caucasian. Comment on this clonotype: The antigen remains undetermined.

TCRdb used MiXCR to reprocess the 5' RACE reads, holding one entry per CDR3 protein. The repertoire holds some 190,000 distinct CDR3 sequences, with 15% to 20% as singletons. Germline assignment: CDR1 SGHDT and CDR2 YYEEEE. V lost 2 bases and J lost 5; bases outside the gene matches: 6. This CDR3 is 14 amino acids long. The data were also submitted as part of a second study, on T cells expressing NK-cell markers. That paper notes: Dominant NKG2C+ clonotypes were found to form roughly 1.0-7.0% of CD8+ T cells in several donors. There were a handful of donors in whom these clonotypes also led the CD3+CD56-NKG2C+ fraction.

What was sequenced was CD8+ T cells sorted from blood. The source of this sequence is a woman aged 18-29 years in good health. V and J are TRBV5-6 and TRBJ2-7; 8 bases match TRBD1. CDR3 in DNA: TGTGCCAGCAGCTTCCGGACAGGGACTGACGAGCAGTACTTC. It is translated as CASSFRTGTDEQYF.